This T cell receptor (beta chain) is from a study of blood T cell repertoires in COVID-19. For the study at large: Acute and convalescent COVID-19 samples came from the United States, Italy and Spain. Nucleic acid was either cDNA or gDNA, and it came from T cells, B-cell-depleted T cells, or PBMCs.

This CDR3 is 16 amino acids long. The germline gives CDR1 SGHRS, CDR2 YFSETQ. The ends were cut back, 4 bases at V and 0 bases at J, with 13 bases in the middle. The repertoire was sequenced with immunoSEQ multiplex PCR; TCRdb's copy has only in-frame clones and lacks some. The repertoire holds about 130,000 clones, with about 86% as singletons. The chain couples TRBV5-1 to TRBJ2-2, with D perhaps TRBD1 (6 bases). The sequencing input was peripheral blood. The receptor comes from a woman aged 50 to 60 with acute or convalescent COVID-19. The CDR3 nucleotides read TGCGCCAGCAGCCCCCACAGGGACCCGAACACCGGGGAGCTGTTTTTT. It translates to CASSPHRDPNTGELFF.